Described below is a single T cell receptor (beta chain) sequence and its context. As processed by the authors: Reference gene primer amplification gave nucleated cell count estimates. Produced via immunoSEQ multiplex PCR; TCRdb's table is partial and in-frame only. That table supplies the V and J calls and clone size; D and trimming were determined from the DNA. The sample has fewer than 300,000 clones; approximately 90% are singletons. Germline CDR1 reads LNHDA; CDR2 reads SQIVND (reference sequence). The V end was cut by 2 bases, the J end by 0 bases, with 8 bases between. The CDR3 length is 15 residues. These data come from a study of blood T cell repertoires in COVID-19. Looking at the study overall: PBMCs, B-cell-depleted T cells, or T cells provided the cDNA or gDNA that made up the material.

The sequence derives from a woman aged 45-65 years with COVID-19, enrolled during active disease. The chain uses TRBV19 and TRBJ1-5; D is unclear. Input material: peripheral blood. The CDR3 loop is CASSIFEYSNQPQHF. Here the CDR3 DNA reads TGTGCCAGTAGTATATTCGAGTATAGCAATCAGCCCCAGCATTTT.